This T cell receptor (beta chain) was captured in a study of identical twins. One entry per CDR3 protein results from TCRdb running MiXCR on the 5' RACE reads. This sample has 200,000 or so distinct CDR3 sequences, with 15% to 20% found just once. From germline, CDR1 is SQVTM and CDR2 ANQGSEA. Trimming left V 5 bases short and J 4 bases short, with 18 bases between. CDR3 length: 14 residues. This clonotype was seen at least ten times. These data also formed part of another study, on T cells expressing NK-cell markers. That work adds: Restriction of sorting to alpha-beta TCR T cells was accomplished in several experiments using an anti-gamma-delta TCR antibody. The CD3+CD56-NKG2C+ fraction of several donors was also led by these clonotypes. Whether expanded NKG2C+ T cell clones were HCMV-specific remained unclear.

The sequenced material came from CD8+ T cells sorted from blood. The clonotype comes from a woman under 30 in good health. The chain employs TRBV29-1 and TRBJ2-7, with D possibly matching TRBD2 (6 bases). This CDR3 reads CSVLLAAVMYEQYF. CDR3 coding DNA: TGCAGCGTTCTACTAGCCGCCGTGATGTACGAGCAGTACTTC.